This T cell receptor (beta chain) was sequenced in a study of OX40 agonist ivuxolimab in advanced cancers. Study at large: Patients were given ivuxolimab, an antibody that agonizes OX40 (CD134).

Deletions cut 4 bases from V and 0 bases from J, with 8 bases between. There are 14 residues in the CDR3. CDR1 is MNHEY and CDR2 is SMNVEV in the germline V gene (reference sequence). Measured with immunoSEQ multiplex PCR; TCRdb has only the in-frame clones, and not every one. The profile shows 72,000 or so clones, around nine tenths of them singletons. The starting material was CD4+ or CD8+ T cells sorted from blood, obtained in a trial of the OX40 agonist ivuxolimab. The V and J genes are TRBV27 and TRBJ2-3, with TRBD1 as a possible D gene (5 bases). This clonotype was obtained from an adult with an advanced solid tumor such as melanoma, head and neck, liver or kidney cancer. The CDR3: CASSSTASTDTQYF. DNA for the CDR3: TGTGCCAGCAGTTCGACAGCTAGCACAGATACGCAGTATTTT.